Included here is one T cell receptor (beta chain) sequence, with context. This clonotype counts as medium-sized (0.01 to 0.1%). Which antigen it targets is not known. No per-base quality is available; no much larger clone lies one base away. This record belongs to a study of spatial heterogeneity in lung cancer (dated by TCRdb to the late 2010s). Some background on the complete study: More beta-chain than alpha-chain transcripts were consistently detected, likely reflecting higher beta-chain transcript abundance. In the raw uncorrected reads, each unique combination of TCR and UMI appeared more than ten times on average. In non-small cell lung cancer, the study made a quantitative comparison of TCR alpha and beta repertoires among multiple tumor regions, matched nontumor lung and blood. TCR repertoire features were related to nonsynonymous mutation counts determined by whole-exome sequencing of tumor tissue. In tumor regions, TCR transcript counts showed a strong correlation with a T cell transcriptional module score from matched bulk RNA-seq. Both alpha and beta chains were TCR-sequenced in hundreds of tumor regions, 64 matched nontumor lung samples and roughly 50 PBMC samples obtained at surgery. Overall results and qualifications from the work: Confirming at a functional level the hypothesis that regional TCRs recognize regional mutations was considered to require additional single-cell paired TCR alpha and beta sequencing. Counts of ubiquitous and regional expanded TCRs correlated with counts of ubiquitous and regional nonsynonymous mutations, respectively. TCR-seq was estimated to cover only about 7% of tumor T cells for alpha chains and around 13% for beta chains. A correlation was observed between the number of expanded intratumoral alpha and beta TCRs and the tumor nonsynonymous mutation count.

Library preparation was by 5' RACE. Sequencing used a NextSeq 500. The TCR library protocol attached a unique molecular identifier to each TCR cDNA molecule to allow correction of PCR and sequencing errors. The original methods were these. TCR identification, UMI-based error correction and CDR3 extraction were all carried out with Decombinator tools. Expanded TCRs were defined as those above a frequency of 2 per 1,000, corresponding to the top 1% of the tumor frequency distribution. Expanded tumor TCRs statistically deemed absent (corrected P<0.05) from at least one tumor region were classed as regional, and all other expanded tumor TCRs were classed as ubiquitous. Renyi diversity was computed with the R vegan package after each repertoire had been subsampled 100 times to 5,000 TCRs. CDR3 similarity networks were constructed using string-kernel similarity of amino acid triplets, with links drawn between CDR3s whose pairwise similarity was above 0.82. Clones were called with MiXCR by TCRdb after fastp trimmed the public reads at Q25, and only in-frame beta chains were retained. Rows with a matching CDR3 protein are joined into one entry that keeps the most common DNA and genes. The V and J calls here are based on TCRdb, not the publication. For this sample the table gives some 4,500 distinct CDR3 sequences, of which roughly 7.5% were detected only once. The ten largest account for roughly a quarter of the sample.

Including the terminal cysteine and phenylalanine, the CDR3 comprises 15 residues. Of all the DNA, just the CDR3 is kept, 45 bases in frame from base 1. The germline V gene (reference sequence) specifies PRHDT as CDR1 and FYEKMQ as CDR2. V and J lose 4 bases and 4 bases, and a span of 13 bases separates them. Interpreted using the paper, the time point label stands for: sample taken at primary tumor resection. The donors were 65 to 85 patients from the lung TRACERx cohort who had early-stage, untreated non-small cell lung cancer. Whole RNA extracted from tumor and nontumor lung tissue, or from cryopreserved PBMC samples, was used for TCR sequencing without cell sorting. Only patients for whom sufficient RNA was available from at least two tumor regions were selected for TCR sequencing. Before being selected, tumor and adjacent nontumor lung specimens were reviewed by a lung pathologist.

The receptor's source is a male donor with early-stage non-small cell lung cancer. Recombination connected TRBV13 to TRBJ2-2; TRBD2 could be the D gene, as 6 bases match. The sequenced sample was lung tumor tissue, obtained at surgery. The DNA reads TGTGCCAGCAGCTGGCGTGGAGCGGGCACCGGGGAGCTGTTTTTT. Its protein reads: CASSWRGAGTGELFF.